This entry lists 13 T cell receptor beta chains sequenced from one sample in a study of T cell repertoires in cytomegalovirus infection (dated by TCRdb to about 2019). TCRdb records Illumina HiSeq 1500 as the sequencer. TCRdb passed the public sequencing reads through fastp at Q25 and MiXCR, retaining productive beta sequences. Duplicate CDR3 protein sequences are folded into a single record with the most common DNA and genes. The sample includes about 100,000 distinct CDR3 sequences, with approximately 45% observed a single time. The biggest ten clones account for around 70% of the sample. Their specific antigens are unknown. Taken with the paper, the label for treatment or condition translates to: in vitro stimulation with specific CMV peptide epitopes to enrich CMV-specific T cells. Sequenced material: CD8+ T cells from cultured PBMCs, taken from culture after CMV antigen stimulation. The receptor set was obtained from a human donor in good health (CMV status not recorded). Some clones in this sample may be carry-over from other donors' samples.

This clonotype was observed many times. The chain has TRBV12-3 or TRBV12-4 and TRBJ2-5; possible D gene TRBD2, 7 bases. CDR3 length equals 13 residues. Trimming shortened V by 7 bases and J by 5 bases, and 14 bases separated the two germline ends. The CDR3 reads CASNSGGTETQYF. In DNA form, the CDR3 reads TGTGCCAGCAACTCGGGGGGCACTGAGACCCAGTACTTC.

This chain links TRBV11-2 with TRBJ2-1; 9 nucleotides agree with TRBD1. CDR3 size: 13 residues. Trimming at V came to 4 bases and at J to 9 bases, leaving 4 bases not matched to a gene. Germline V gene data show CDR1 as SGHAT and CDR2 as FQNNGV. In nucleotides, the CDR3 is TGTGCCAGCAGCTCCGGGACAGGGTTTGAGCAGTTCTTC. Amino acid sequence: CASSSGTGFEQFF.

In its sample, this clonotype was seen a few times. V usage is TRBV15 and J usage is TRBJ2-1; 9 nucleotides line up with TRBD1. Germline lookup yields CDR1 LNHNV and CDR2 YYDKDF (reference sequence). The CDR3 is 14 residues long. V was pared by 5 bases and J by 15 bases, with 14 bases of the junction left unmatched. CDR3 nucleotide sequence: TGTGCCACCAGCCCAGGTGTTTCCGGGACAGGGTTGTTCTTC. Its protein is CATSPGVSGTGLFF.

The chain joins TRBV5-5 to TRBJ1-1; weak D call: TRBD1 (5 bases). Germline V gives CDR1 SGHKS, CDR2 YYEKEE (reference sequence). The CDR3 sequence is 15 residues long. The ends were cut back, 0 bases at V and 1 base at J, with 10 bases in the middle. CDR3 nucleotides: TGTGCCAGCAGCTTGGGGGGGGGTAAGAACACTGAAGCTTTCTTT. It codes for CASSLGGGKNTEAFF.

The V call is TRBV7-8, the J call TRBJ1-5; D is unclear. Germline CDR1 SGHVS, CDR2 FQNEAQ. This CDR3 region has 17 residues. Between the trimmed V and J ends, which lost 1 base and 0 bases, there was a span of 13 bases. The chain's CDR3 is CASSLGEGTYSNQPQHF. CDR3 coding DNA: TGTGCCAGCAGCTTAGGTGAGGGAACCTATAGCAATCAGCCCCAGCATTTT. The whole variable domain, filled in from reference TRBV7-8 and TRBJ1-5, reads GAGVSQSPRYKVAKRGQDVALRCDPISGHVSLFWYQQALGQGPEFLTYFQNEAQLDKSGLPSDRFFAERPEGSVSTLKIQRTQQEDSAVYLCASSLGEGTYSNQPQHFGDGTRLSIL.

This clonotype has a count of ten or more. The chain employs TRBV7-6 and TRBJ2-1; D is unclear. V gave up 1 base and J gave up 8 bases, with 6 bases separating them. The CDR3 extends over 12 amino acids. Germline CDR1 reads SGHVS; CDR2 reads FNYEAQ. The CDR3 protein is CASSLGWDEQFF. The DNA of the CDR3 is TGTGCCAGCAGCTTAGGCTGGGATGAGCAGTTCTTC.

This clonotype came up a few times. The chain has TRBV5-6 and TRBJ1-4; D not resolved. CDR3 length equals 18 residues. Germline V gene data show CDR1 as SGHDT and CDR2 as YYEEEE. V was pared by 3 bases and J by 8 bases, with 26 bases between. CDR3 sequence: CASSSWRPKDPLREKLFF. The CDR3 DNA follows: TGTGCCAGCAGCTCCTGGCGGCCAAAGGATCCCTTGCGAGAAAAACTGTTTTTT.

This clonotype showed up just a few times. This chain connects TRBV6-8 to TRBJ2-3; D remains unclear. Per germline, CDR1 MNHGY and CDR2 SAAAGT. This CDR3 region has 15 residues. Deletions cut 0 bases from V and 6 bases from J, with 13 bases between. The chain's CDR3 is CASSYSSSVGDTQYF. The CDR3 bases are TGTGCCAGCAGTTACTCGAGCAGTGTGGGGGATACGCAGTATTTT.

This clonotype was detected many times. The gene calls are TRBV19 and TRBJ1-5; 7 positions match TRBD1. CDR1 LNHDA and CDR2 SQIVND come from the germline V gene (reference sequence). V lost 1 base and J lost 0; bases outside the gene matches: 0. The CDR3 has 15 amino acids. The CDR3 nucleotides read TGTGCCAGTAGTATAGGGGACAGTAGCAATCAGCCCCAGCATTTT. Translating gives CASSIGDSSNQPQHF.

This chain links TRBV27 with TRBJ2-7; tentatively, D is TRBD2 (5 bases). Per the germline V gene, CDR1 is MNHEY and CDR2 is SMNVEV (reference sequence). The CDR3 has 12 amino acids. With 5 bases removed from V and 6 bases from J, the gap between germline ends came to 11 bases. In DNA, the CDR3 is TGTGCCAGCAGTCTCCGAAGCGGCGAGCAGTACTTC. Translated: CASSLRSGEQYF.

In nucleotides, the CDR3 is TGTGCCAGCAGCTTCGACAGTTACACTGAAGCTTTCTTT. Translation gives CASSFDSYTEAFF. The rearrangement joins TRBV11-3 to TRBJ1-1, with a tentative D call TRBD1 (5 bases). Germline V gene sequence: CDR1 SGHNT, CDR2 YENEEA. The CDR3 is made up of 13 amino acids. Between the trimmed V and J ends, which lost 3 bases and 3 bases, there was a span of 8 bases.

V and J are TRBV20-1 and TRBJ2-1; 11 positions match TRBD2. After removal of 5 bases from V and 4 bases from J, the junction contained 7 bases not matched to a gene. There are 15 residues in the CDR3. Germline lookup yields CDR1 DFQATT and CDR2 SNEGSKA (reference sequence). The CDR3 loop reads CSAGPGLAVYNEQFF. The CDR3 region has the DNA TGCAGTGCTGGACCGGGACTAGCGGTTTACAATGAGCAGTTCTTC.

The table lists this clonotype with a few counts. The V gene is TRBV5-1, the J gene TRBJ2-1, with D possibly TRBD1 on 5 matching bases. There are 17 residues in the CDR3. Trimming shortened V by 0 bases and J by 4 bases, and 17 bases separated the two germline ends. Germline CDR1 SGHRS, CDR2 YFSETQ. CDR3 coding DNA: TGCGCCAGCAGCTTGGCCCGGTCAGGACAATCTTACAATGAGCAGTTCTTC. This sequence encodes CASSLARSGQSYNEQFF.